This T cell receptor (beta chain) was observed in a study of identical twins. Study-wide findings and caveats: Out-of-frame alpha sequences common to twins exhibited a surplus of low generation probability.

This clonotype was observed a handful of times. Its antigen is unknown. TCRdb reanalysed the 5' RACE reads using MiXCR and keeps one entry per CDR3 protein. The repertoire consists of some 690,000 distinct CDR3 sequences, with 21% occurring once and the leading ten covering roughly 4.3%. V lost 0 bases and J lost 4; bases outside the gene matches: 8. This CDR3 is 16 amino acids long. Germline loops: CDR1 SGDLS, CDR2 YYNGEE. This sample was also put to use in a study of T cells expressing NK-cell markers. That source adds: Five or six donors showed dominant NKG2C+ clonotypes comprising about 1.0-7.0% of their CD8+ T cells. In several donors, dominant clonotypes made up roughly 25-60.1% of CD3+CD56-NKG2C+ cells.

This clonotype was obtained from a woman between 18 and 29 years old in good health. The specimen sequenced was PBMCs. This chain uses TRBV9 with TRBJ2-7; 9 bases are shared with TRBD1. The DNA of the CDR3 is TGTGCCAGCAGCGTAGATATAGGACAGGGGACTTACGAGCAGTACTTC. Its protein is CASSVDIGQGTYEQYF.